These 21 T cell receptor beta chains originate from one sample sequenced in a study of blood T cell repertoires in COVID-19. Clones were read by immunoSEQ multiplex PCR, and TCRdb kept only the in-frame ones, dropping some. The sample consists of roughly 500,000 clones, roughly 85% of them appearing once. What was sequenced was peripheral blood. These receptors originate from a human donor in a cohort sampled during active COVID-19.

The chain carries TRBV21-1 and TRBJ2-7; TRBD2, as called in the table, went unchecked against the DNA. TRBV21-1 is a pseudogene. This CDR3 is built from 13 residues. CDR3 amino acids: CATQREDRYEQYF. The CDR3 bases are TGTGCCACCCAGCGGGAGGACCGATACGAGCAGTACTTC.

This chain joins TRBV9 and TRBJ2-1; 9 bases fit TRBD2. The CDR3 has 15 residues. The germline V gene has CDR1 SGDLS and CDR2 YYNGEE. V lost 2 bases, J lost 2 bases, and 2 bases stayed unmatched. The CDR3 here is CASSVIAGAYNEQFF. The CDR3 nucleotides are TGTGCCAGCAGCGTTATAGCGGGAGCCTACAATGAGCAGTTCTTC.

This clone was counted a single time. The chain recombines TRBV14 with TRBJ2-7; 14 positions agree with TRBD2. With V trimmed by 3 bases and J by 5 bases, 9 bases remained unmatched. This CDR3 comprises 17 residues. Germline V gene data show CDR1 as SGHDN and CDR2 as FVKESK. DNA of the CDR3: TGTGCCAGCAGCCACCGAATGACTAGCGGGAGGGCCAACGAGCAGTACTTC. Residues: CASSHRMTSGRANEQYF.

This sequence joins TRBV5-8 and TRBJ1-3; 7 bases match TRBD1. V was pared by 1 base and J by 2 bases, with 3 bases of the junction left unmatched. Germline assignment: CDR1 SGHTS and CDR2 YDEGEE. The CDR3 is 15 amino acids. CDR3: CASSLTGAAGNTIYF. The CDR3, as DNA: TGTGCCAGCAGCTTGACAGGGGCGGCTGGAAACACCATATATTTT.

The chain combines TRBV12-5 with TRBJ2-3; TRBD2 agrees at 10 bases. V lost 5 bases and J lost 2; bases outside the gene matches: 7. Germline V CDR1 and CDR2: LGHNT, FRNRAP. The CDR3 runs to 16 residues. CDR3 nucleotides: TGTGCTAGTGGTCCCGGGACTAGCGAAAACACAGATACGCAGTATTTT. Protein: CASGPGTSENTDTQYF.

The chain employs TRBV28 and TRBJ1-1, with no clear D. This CDR3 has 14 amino acids. V lost 3 bases and J lost 1, with 9 bases in between. CDR1 and CDR2 from the germline V gene are MDHEN and SYDVKM. The CDR3 bases are TGTGCCAGCAGTTTCGTACAGACGAACACTGAAGCTTTCTTT. Encoded protein: CASSFVQTNTEAFF.

This clone was recorded once. J is TRBJ1-1 and V is TRBV5-6; D is possibly TRBD1 (5 bases). The CDR3 extends over 14 amino acids. Trimming stripped 3 bases from V and 6 bases from J, with 15 bases between. Germline-derived CDR1 and CDR2 are SGHDT and YYEEEE. This chain's CDR3 is CASSSWGGTAEAFF. The CDR3 nucleotides read TGTGCCAGCAGCTCGTGGGGAGGGACCGCTGAAGCTTTCTTT.

The chain is built from TRBV27 and TRBJ2-7; perhaps TRBD1 as D (6 bases). With 4 bases removed from V and 6 bases from J, the gap between germline ends came to 13 bases. CDR1 and CDR2 from the germline V gene are MNHEY and SMNVEV (reference sequence). The CDR3 is 13 amino acids. CDR3 nucleotides: TGTGCCAGCAGTTCCCACAGGGTTGGCGAGCAGTACTTC. This encodes CASSSHRVGEQYF.

V and J are TRBV25-1 and TRBJ2-7, with D tentatively TRBD2 (6 bases). The CDR3 consists of 14 residues. From germline, CDR1 is MGHDK and CDR2 SYGVNS. Trimming pared 6 bases from V and 6 bases from J, leaving 18 bases between. The CDR3 loop reads CASRGGIVTSEQYF. The CDR3 DNA reads TGTGCCAGCAGGGGGGGAATAGTCACCTCCGAGCAGTACTTC.

V gene TRBV27 combines with J gene TRBJ1-6, with D uncertain. CDR1 is MNHEY, CDR2 SMNVEV, per germline (reference sequence). The CDR3 covers 15 residues. The V end lost 3 bases, the J end lost 9 bases, and 15 bases lay between the germline ends. The CDR3 DNA reads as TGTGCCAGCAGTTTTTCTCCGCAGGTGCGTTCACCCCTCCACTTT. As protein: CASSFSPQVRSPLHF.

The chain joins TRBV5-1 to TRBJ2-3; 7 bases align to TRBD2. There are 16 residues in the CDR3. The V gene's germline CDR1 is SGHRS and CDR2 YFSETQ. V was clipped by 0 bases and J by 6 bases; unmatched bases: 10. CDR3 residues: CASSLEMGRAPDTQYF. CDR3 DNA: TGCGCCAGCAGCTTGGAGATGGGGAGGGCCCCGGATACGCAGTATTTT.

The J gene is TRBJ2-4, the V gene TRBV7-2, with TRBD2 matching over 7 bases. V shed 3 bases and J 0 bases; nucleotides not matched to a gene: 8. This CDR3 region has 17 residues. Germline CDR1 is SGHTA and CDR2 is FQGNSA. For the CDR3, the DNA is TGTGCCAGCAGCTTTAGACTAGCTGAACTAGCCAAAAACATTCAGTACTTC. Translating gives CASSFRLAELAKNIQYF.

This sequence joins TRBV19 and TRBJ2-5; maybe TRBD2 (5 bases). This CDR3 is 13 amino acids long. The germline V gene encodes CDR1 LNHDA and CDR2 SQIVND (reference sequence). Trimming left V 4 bases short and J 2 bases short, with 8 bases between. The CDR3 here is CASSKTKQETQYF. As DNA, the CDR3 is TGTGCCAGTAGTAAGACTAAACAAGAGACCCAGTACTTC.

V gene TRBV6-2 or TRBV6-3 combines with J gene TRBJ2-7; TRBD1 matches 8 bases. V shed 5 bases and J 3 bases; nucleotides not matched to a gene: 6. The CDR3 extends over 14 amino acids. Germline V gene sequence: CDR1 MNHEY, CDR2 SVGEGT. The DNA for the CDR3 is TGTGCCAGCAGTCCAAGGACAGGGCTCTACGAGCAGTACTTC. Translated: CASSPRTGLYEQYF.

This clone was picked up a small number of times. The chain recombines TRBV5-1 with TRBJ2-7, with 10 nucleotides matching TRBD2. The CDR3 length is 16 residues. CDR1 SGHRS and CDR2 YFSETQ come from the germline V gene. J gave up 4 bases and V 0 bases, and 7 bases lay outside the gene matches. CDR3 DNA sequence: TGCGCCAGCAGCTTGGCCCTAGCGGGAGAGTCTTACGAGCAGTACTTC. Protein product: CASSLALAGESYEQYF.

The V gene is TRBV7-9, the J gene TRBJ2-1, with 11 bases aligning to TRBD1. This CDR3 has 15 residues. Trimming cost V 7 bases and J 5 bases; bases outside gene matches: 7. Looked up from germline, CDR1 is SEHNR and CDR2 is FQNEAQ (reference sequence). Here the CDR3 reads CASMDRDRGDNEQFF. The CDR3 bases are TGTGCCAGCATGGATCGGGACAGGGGGGACAATGAGCAGTTCTTC.

This clone has a single count. This sequence joins TRBV24-1 and TRBJ2-3; D might be TRBD1 (6 bases). Trimming left V 2 bases short and J 9 bases short, with 17 bases between. Germline V gives CDR1 KGHDR, CDR2 SFDVKD. There are 15 residues in the CDR3. The CDR3 nucleotides are TGTGCCACCAGTGATTCCCAGGGTCAGAGGGGGACGCAGTATTTT. This gives the protein CATSDSQGQRGTQYF.

This chain joins TRBV6-5 and TRBJ1-4, with 7 bases that match TRBD1. Germline V gives CDR1 MNHEY, CDR2 SVGAGI. Losses at the gene ends were 6 bases for V and 6 bases for J; bases not matched to a gene: 7. This CDR3 has 14 residues. The DNA for the CDR3 is TGTGCCAGCAGCAACACAGGGGAGGATGAAAAACTGTTTTTT. This encodes CASSNTGEDEKLFF.

The sample holds many counts of this clone. The chain employs TRBV28 and TRBJ2-7, with TRBD1 matching over 9 bases. Trimming took 8 bases from V and 5 from J; bases not matched to a gene: 13. The germline CDR1 and CDR2 sequences are MDHEN and SYDVKM. This CDR3 comprises 15 residues. CDR3 residues: CASSGAGQGSHEQYF. CDR3 DNA: TGTGCCAGCTCAGGGGCGGGACAGGGCAGCCACGAGCAGTACTTC.

CDR3 protein: CATSDATGWIGELFF. The CDR3 nucleotides are TGTGCCACCAGTGACGCGACAGGGTGGATCGGGGAGCTGTTTTTT. The chain recombines TRBV24-1 with TRBJ2-2; 7 bases are a match to TRBD1. The CDR3 covers 15 residues. Germline V gene data show CDR1 as KGHDR and CDR2 as SFDVKD. The junction had 8 bases not matched to a gene; V was cut back by 4 bases and J by 7 bases.

This chain joins TRBV7-3 and TRBJ1-2; D ambiguous. CDR3 length equals 13 residues. Trimming took 2 bases from V and 0 from J, leaving 4 bases between them. Germline V lookup: CDR1 SGHTA, CDR2 FQGTGA. The CDR3 sequence: CASSLPANYGYTF. The CDR3 region has the DNA TGTGCCAGCAGCTTACCGGCTAACTATGGCTACACCTTC. Combining the CDR3 with reference TRBV7-3 and TRBJ1-2 gives the whole variable domain GAGVSQTPSNKVTEKGKYVELRCDPISGHTALYWYRQSLGQGPEFLIYFQGTGAADDSGLPNDRFFAVRPEGSVSTLKIQRTERGDSAVYLCASSLPANYGYTFGSGTRLTVV.